Described below is a single T cell receptor (beta chain) sequence and its context. Under the authors' procedure: Using reference gene primer amplification, nucleated cell counts were estimated. The repertoire was sequenced with immunoSEQ multiplex PCR; TCRdb's copy has only in-frame clones and lacks some. Clone size and V and J calls were adopted from that table, with D and trimming inferred from the DNA. The sample shows some 300,000 clones, around 89% of them seen only once. This specimen belongs to a study of blood T cell repertoires in COVID-19. For the study at large: Samples of COVID-19 (acute and convalescent) were obtained from the United States, Italy and Spain.

V was pared by 5 bases and J by 5 bases, with 10 bases between. Germline lookup yields CDR1 SGHAT and CDR2 FQNNGV. The CDR3 is 13 residues long. The V and J genes are TRBV11-2 and TRBJ1-3; maybe TRBD1 (5 bases). The sequenced sample consisted of peripheral blood. The sequence was collected from a woman in her twenties or thirties who had recovered from COVID-19. CDR3 amino acids: CASSAGHRNTIYF. In DNA form, the CDR3 reads TGTGCCAGCAGCGCAGGACACCGAAACACCATATATTTT.